What follows describes a single TCR beta chain. Measured with immunoSEQ multiplex PCR; TCRdb has only the in-frame clones, and not every one. The repertoire holds some 74,000 clones, with 70% to 80% as singletons. This record comes from a study of blood T cell repertoires in COVID-19. There are 17 residues in the CDR3. V lost 2 bases and J lost 4; bases outside the gene matches: 9. Germline loops: CDR1 KGHDR, CDR2 SFDVKD. Sequencing used peripheral blood. The chain is built from TRBV24-1 and TRBJ2-1, with 8 positions matching TRBD1. This clonotype was sampled from a human donor in a cohort sampled during active COVID-19. The CDR3 protein is CATSDYPRDRGYNEQFF. The DNA of the CDR3 is TGTGCCACCAGTGATTACCCCCGTGACAGGGGTTACAATGAGCAGTTCTTC.